These 18 T cell receptor beta chains were all obtained from the same sample, sequenced in a study of T-cell memory formation after mild COVID-19 (dated by TCRdb to the early 2020s). The method was 5' RACE. Sequencing was performed on an Illumina NovaSeq 6000. In TCRdb, the public reads were trimmed at Q25 with fastp and aligned with MiXCR, with productive beta chains retained. When rows share a CDR3 protein, they turn into one entry using the most common DNA and genes. Present in this sample are under 300,000 distinct CDR3 sequences, 8.5% to 9.5% of which were seen just once. The ten most abundant clones make up 22% of the sample. Sample: PBMCs or a T cell subset sorted from them (not recorded which). Every receptor here comes from a young man who had mild COVID-19 (a few samples of this study predate the infection). The sample titles of this study are shuffled in the database, so cell type and time point are left out; the donor was told from shared clones.

The J gene is TRBJ2-1, the V gene TRBV28; D is tentatively TRBD1 or TRBD2 (5 bases each). Germline CDR1 and CDR2: MDHEN and SYDVKM. The CDR3 loop spans 15 amino acids. V was clipped by 3 bases and J by 5 bases, with 14 bases between them. The CDR3 DNA reads as TGTGCCAGCAGTTTGGACTGGGGACGGAACAATGAGCAGTTCTTC. It encodes CASSLDWGRNNEQFF.

The chain couples TRBV29-1 to TRBJ2-7; 9 bases line up with TRBD1. The CDR3 sequence is 13 residues long. Germline assignment: CDR1 SQVTM and CDR2 ANQGSEA. With V trimmed by 6 bases and J by 6 bases, 9 bases remained unmatched. In DNA form, the CDR3 reads TGCAGCGTGGGCTTGGGACAGGGTTCCGAGCAGTACTTC. This translates into CSVGLGQGSEQYF.

This clonotype came up a few times. The V gene is TRBV5-1, the J gene TRBJ1-1; D is possibly TRBD1 (5 bases). The V end was cut by 0 bases, the J end by 6 bases, with 9 bases between. The germline V gene has CDR1 SGHRS and CDR2 YFSETQ. The CDR3 spans 13 residues. The CDR3 region is CASSLGRDAEAFF. The CDR3 DNA sequence: TGCGCCAGCAGCTTGGGCAGGGATGCTGAAGCTTTCTTT.

This clonotype has a handful of counts. J is TRBJ1-2 and V is TRBV12-3 or TRBV12-4; D call uncertain. The CDR3 sequence is 17 residues long. With 3 bases removed from V and 8 bases from J, the gap between germline ends came to 25 bases. The CDR3, as DNA: TGTGCCAGCAGTTTCGGCGGTGGGAGGCGCTTGAAGCGCGGCTACACCTTC. Its protein is CASSFGGGRRLKRGYTF.

V gene TRBV18 combines with J gene TRBJ1-2; 7 nucleotides align to TRBD1. Per germline, CDR1 KGHSH and CDR2 LQKENI. Losses at the gene ends were 7 bases for V and 1 base for J; bases not matched to a gene: 6. CDR3 size: 14 residues. The CDR3 coding sequence is TGTGCCAGCTGCGCCGGGACAGATAACTATGGCTACACCTTC. Translation gives CASCAGTDNYGYTF.

The chain has TRBV6-2 or TRBV6-3 and TRBJ2-7; D uncertain. The CDR3 has 12 residues. V was cut by 2 bases and J by 6 bases, with 8 bases left in between. The germline V gene encodes CDR1 MNHEY and CDR2 SVGEGT. CDR3 coding DNA: TGTGCCAGCAGTTACCGAGGCTCCGAGCAGTACGTC. Encoded protein: CASSYRGSEQYV.

This clonotype turned up a few times. The CDR3 DNA follows: TGCGCCAGCAGCCAAGTGGGCAATAGCCCGAACACCGGGGAGCTGTTTTTT. It yields the protein CASSQVGNSPNTGELFF. This rearrangement joins TRBV4-3 to TRBJ2-2; D is unclear. Trimming removed 1 base from V and 0 bases from J, with 12 bases in between. The CDR3 covers 17 residues. Germline V gene lookup returns CDR1 LGHNA and CDR2 YSLEER.

This clonotype occurred a few times. The chain employs TRBV5-4 and TRBJ2-3; maybe TRBD2 (5 bases). There are 15 residues in the CDR3. Trimming took off 0 bases at V and 0 bases at J, with 8 bases between the two ends. CDR1 and CDR2 from the germline V gene are SGHNT and YYREEE (reference sequence). The CDR3, as DNA: TGTGCCAGCAGCTTGGTAGGGAGTAGCACAGATACGCAGTATTTT. The encoded protein is CASSLVGSSTDTQYF.

This clonotype has only a few counts. V usage is TRBV5-1 and J usage is TRBJ1-2; no clear D gene. CDR1 and CDR2 from the germline V gene are SGHRS and YFSETQ. The CDR3 has 15 amino acids. With 4 bases removed from V and 1 base from J, the gap between germline ends came to 14 bases. CDR3 sequence: CASSPRFQFNYGYTF. The CDR3 nucleotides are TGCGCCAGCAGCCCTAGGTTTCAGTTTAACTATGGCTACACCTTC.

The CDR3 bases are TGTGCCAGCAGTTCCGGGACTAGTCAAGCTGAGCAGTTCTTC. Encoded protein: CASSSGTSQAEQFF. The V gene is TRBV6-6, the J gene TRBJ2-1, with 8 nucleotides matching TRBD2. Germline assignment: CDR1 MNHNY and CDR2 SVGAGI (reference sequence). The CDR3 totals 14 residues. The junction had 8 bases not matched to a gene; V was cut back by 4 bases and J by 9 bases.

This clonotype was seen a few times. CDR3 sequence: CASSSPVPYGYTF. For the CDR3, the DNA is TGTGCCAGCAGTTCTCCCGTCCCCTATGGCTACACCTTC. The chain carries TRBV28 and TRBJ1-2, with unresolved D. The CDR3 runs to 13 residues. V was trimmed by 4 bases and J by 4 bases, leaving 10 bases between them. Germline V CDR1 and CDR2: MDHEN, SYDVKM.

The CDR3 nucleotides are TGTGCCAGCAGCCAACGCAGGTACACTGAAGCTTTCTTT. This gives the protein CASSQRRYTEAFF. The chain has TRBV3-1 and TRBJ1-1; D not resolved. Trimming cost V 2 bases and J 3 bases, with 7 bases left between them. The CDR3 runs to 13 residues. CDR1 and CDR2 from the germline V gene are LGHDT and YNNKEL (reference sequence).

The gene calls are TRBV9 and TRBJ2-7; TRBD1 matches 10 bases. Germline CDR1 is SGDLS and CDR2 is YYNGEE. V was pared by 4 bases and J by 6 bases, with 7 bases of the junction left unmatched. The CDR3 length is 14 residues. This chain's CDR3 is CASSKGTGVSEQYF. CDR3 DNA sequence: TGTGCCAGCAGCAAGGGGACAGGGGTGAGCGAGCAGTACTTC.

This clonotype was counted between two and nine times. This sequence joins TRBV6-2 or TRBV6-3 and TRBJ2-7, with TRBD1 matching 7 bases. The J segment lost 1 base and the V segment lost 6 bases, leaving 9 bases of the junction unmatched. The CDR3 sequence is 15 residues long. CDR1 and CDR2 (germline): MNHEY, SVGEGT. The CDR3 nucleotides are TGTGCCAGCAGACCACTGACAGGGAAGTCCTACGAGCAGTACTTC. This codes for CASRPLTGKSYEQYF.

The J gene is TRBJ1-2, the V gene TRBV3-1, with D possibly matching TRBD1 (5 bases). Germline V lookup: CDR1 LGHDT, CDR2 YNNKEL (reference sequence). The V end lost 8 bases, the J end lost 4 bases, and 11 bases lay between the germline ends. This CDR3 contains 12 residues. Here the CDR3 DNA reads TGTGCCAGCCAGGGCTACAGCTATGGCTACACCTTC. Protein product: CASQGYSYGYTF.

The chain combines TRBV20-1 with TRBJ1-2, with 7 bases fitting TRBD1. The CDR3 contains 14 residues. The J segment lost 8 bases and the V segment lost 5 bases, leaving 14 bases of the junction unmatched. CDR1 and CDR2 from the germline V gene are DFQATT and SNEGSKA (reference sequence). The CDR3 reads CSAGGQLELDGYTF. The CDR3 DNA reads TGCAGTGCTGGGGGACAGCTGGAACTAGACGGCTACACCTTC.

As concerns this clonotype: A read error may produce the germline difference seen at one junction end. The rearrangement uses TRBV10-2 and TRBJ1-4; D is uncertain. CDR3 length: 14 residues. Germline V gives CDR1 WSHSY, CDR2 SAAADI. This CDR3 is CASSDIRTKEKLFF. CDR3 nucleotides: TGCGCCAGCAGTGATATAAGGACTAAGGAAAAACTGTTTTTT.

This clonotype was detected a few times. The rearrangement joins TRBV7-6 to TRBJ1-2; D call uncertain. Germline-derived CDR1 and CDR2 are SGHVS and FNYEAQ. The CDR3 runs to 13 residues. The germline V and J ends were trimmed by 5 bases and 8 bases, with 15 bases remaining between them. The chain's CDR3 is CASSQARGGGYTF. CDR3 coding DNA: TGTGCCAGCAGCCAGGCCCGCGGAGGCGGCTACACCTTC.